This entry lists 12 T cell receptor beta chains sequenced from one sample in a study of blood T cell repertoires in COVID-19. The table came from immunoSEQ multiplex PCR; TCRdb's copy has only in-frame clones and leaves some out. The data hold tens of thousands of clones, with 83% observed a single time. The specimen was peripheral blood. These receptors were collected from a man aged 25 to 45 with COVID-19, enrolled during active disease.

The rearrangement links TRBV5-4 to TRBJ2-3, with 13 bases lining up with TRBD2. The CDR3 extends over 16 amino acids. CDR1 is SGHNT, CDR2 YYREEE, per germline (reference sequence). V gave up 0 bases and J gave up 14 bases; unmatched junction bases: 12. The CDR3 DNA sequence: TGTGCCAGCAGCTTGGGGGGGACTAGCGGGAACGCTTTTCTGTATTTT. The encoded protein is CASSLGGTSGNAFLYF.

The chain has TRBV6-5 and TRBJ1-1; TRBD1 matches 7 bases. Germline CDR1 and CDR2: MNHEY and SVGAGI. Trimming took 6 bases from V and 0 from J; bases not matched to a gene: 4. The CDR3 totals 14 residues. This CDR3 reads CASSRDRLNTEAFF. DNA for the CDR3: TGTGCCAGCAGCCGGGACAGATTGAACACTGAAGCTTTCTTT.

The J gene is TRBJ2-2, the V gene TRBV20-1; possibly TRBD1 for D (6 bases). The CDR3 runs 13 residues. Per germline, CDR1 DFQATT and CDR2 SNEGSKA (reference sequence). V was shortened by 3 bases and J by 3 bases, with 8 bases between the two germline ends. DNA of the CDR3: TGCAGTGCTAGTGGACAGTACACCGGGGAGCTGTTTTTT. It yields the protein CSASGQYTGELFF.

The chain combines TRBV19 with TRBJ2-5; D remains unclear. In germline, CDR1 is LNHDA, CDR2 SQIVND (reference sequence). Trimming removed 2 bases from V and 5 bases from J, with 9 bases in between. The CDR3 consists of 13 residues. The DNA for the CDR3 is TGTGCCAGTAGTATAAACCTAGTCGAGACCCAGTACTTC. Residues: CASSINLVETQYF.

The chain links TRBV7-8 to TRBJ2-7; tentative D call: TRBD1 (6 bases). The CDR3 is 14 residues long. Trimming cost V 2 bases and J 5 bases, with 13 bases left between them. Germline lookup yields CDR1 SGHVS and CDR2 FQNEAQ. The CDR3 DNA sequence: TGTGCCAGCAGCTTAACAGGGTCTCCCCACGAGCAGTACTTC. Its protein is CASSLTGSPHEQYF.

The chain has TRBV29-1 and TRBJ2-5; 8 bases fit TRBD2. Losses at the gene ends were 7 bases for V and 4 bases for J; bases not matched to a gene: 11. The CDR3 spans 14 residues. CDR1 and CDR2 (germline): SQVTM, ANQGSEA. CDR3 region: CSAILGTSSETQYF. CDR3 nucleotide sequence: TGCAGCGCAATTCTCGGGACTAGTTCAGAGACCCAGTACTTC.

The CDR3 DNA is TGTGCCAGCGCTCTAGGGGATCAGCCCCAGCATTTT. Its translation is CASALGDQPQHF. V is TRBV12-3 or TRBV12-4 and J is TRBJ1-5; TRBD1 is a possible D gene (5 bases). The CDR3 consists of 12 residues. V lost 8 bases and J 5 bases, leaving 10 bases between the germline ends.

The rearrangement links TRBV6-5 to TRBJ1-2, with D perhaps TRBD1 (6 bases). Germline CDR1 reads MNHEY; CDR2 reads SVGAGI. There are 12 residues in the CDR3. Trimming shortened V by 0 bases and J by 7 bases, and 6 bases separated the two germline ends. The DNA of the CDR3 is TGTGCCAGCAGTTACTCGGACAGTGGCTACACCTTC. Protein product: CASSYSDSGYTF.

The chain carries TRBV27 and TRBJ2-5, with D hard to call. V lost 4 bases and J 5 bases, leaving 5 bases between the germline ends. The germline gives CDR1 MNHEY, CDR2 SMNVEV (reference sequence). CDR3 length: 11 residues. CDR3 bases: TGTGCCAGCAGTTCGGGTGAGACCCAGTACTTC. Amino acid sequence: CASSSGETQYF.

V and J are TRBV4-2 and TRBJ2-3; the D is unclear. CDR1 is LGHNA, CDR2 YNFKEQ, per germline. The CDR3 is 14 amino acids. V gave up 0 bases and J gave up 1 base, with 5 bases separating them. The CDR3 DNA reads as TGTGCCAGCAGCCAAGAACCGGGCACAGATACGCAGTATTTT. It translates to CASSQEPGTDTQYF.

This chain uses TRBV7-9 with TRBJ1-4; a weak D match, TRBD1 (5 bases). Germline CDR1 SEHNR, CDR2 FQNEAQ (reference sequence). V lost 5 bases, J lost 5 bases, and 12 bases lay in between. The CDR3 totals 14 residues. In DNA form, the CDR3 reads TGTGCCAGCAGCGCGGGGCAGGAAAATGAAAAACTGTTTTTT. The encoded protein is CASSAGQENEKLFF.

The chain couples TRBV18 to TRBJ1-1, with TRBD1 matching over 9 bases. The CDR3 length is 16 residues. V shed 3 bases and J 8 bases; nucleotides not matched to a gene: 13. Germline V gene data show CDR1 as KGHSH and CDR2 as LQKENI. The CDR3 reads CASSPLSGTGLQEAFF. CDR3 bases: TGTGCCAGCTCACCTCTATCCGGGACAGGGTTACAGGAAGCTTTCTTT. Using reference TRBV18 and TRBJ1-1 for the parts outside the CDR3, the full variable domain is NAGVMQNPRHLVRRRGQEARLRCSPMKGHSHVYWYRQLPEEGLKFMVYLQKENIIDESGMPKERFSAEFPKEGPSILRIQQVVRGDSAAYFCASSPLSGTGLQEAFFGQGTRLTVV.